What follows are 5 T cell receptor beta chains derived from one specimen sequenced in a study of CD8+CD57+ T cells in acquired aplastic anemia. The patients chosen for sequencing had shown expansion of CD8+CD57+ cells (detected by flow cytometry). Investigators profiled TCR beta VDJ and CDR3 from genomic DNA template. TCRdb reprocessed the reads with MiXCR, giving one entry per CDR3 protein. The sample lists 220,000 or so distinct CDR3 sequences, 55% to 65% occurring once. Sequencing was carried out using sorted CD4+, CD8+, or CD8+CD57+ T cells (not recorded which) from PBMCs. These receptors were obtained from a human donor with aplastic anemia.

This clonotype was observed at least ten times. This chain connects TRBV10-3 to TRBJ2-7; 7 bases map to TRBD1. The ends lost 0 bases at V and 2 bases at J; junction bases unmatched: 7. CDR1 and CDR2 (germline): ENHRY, SYGVKD. The CDR3 covers 16 residues. The CDR3 loop reads CAISESPTGLAYEQYF. Here the CDR3 DNA reads TGTGCCATCAGTGAGTCCCCGACAGGGCTAGCCTACGAGCAGTACTTC.

In its sample, this clonotype was seen many times. V gene TRBV24-1 combines with J gene TRBJ1-2, with D possibly TRBD1 on 6 matching bases. This CDR3 is built from 16 residues. Trimming stripped 11 bases from V and 3 bases from J, with 24 bases between. Germline CDR1 KGHDR, CDR2 SFDVKD. The CDR3 region has the DNA TGTGCCATTCGTGGAGGAACAGGGTTGATAGACTATGGCTACACCTTC. Encoded protein: CAIRGGTGLIDYGYTF.

The chain has TRBV10-3 and TRBJ2-1; 9 bases are a match to TRBD1. With 1 base clipped from V and 1 base from J, the junction kept 2 bases outside the gene matches. The CDR3 consists of 16 residues. Germline CDR1 is ENHRY and CDR2 is SYGVKD. This CDR3 reads CAISEYRGPSYNEQFF. CDR3 DNA: TGTGCCATCAGTGAGTACAGGGGGCCTTCCTACAATGAGCAGTTCTTC.

The rearrangement links TRBV15 to TRBJ1-1; D gene ambiguous. The CDR3 is 20 residues long. Germline values: CDR1 LNHNV, CDR2 YYDKDF (reference sequence). V gave up 2 bases and J gave up 0 bases, with 25 bases separating them. The chain's CDR3 is CATSRPFHFAGGPLNTEAFF. The CDR3 DNA sequence: TGTGCCACCAGCAGACCATTTCACTTCGCCGGCGGGCCCTTGAACACTGAAGCTTTCTTT.

V is TRBV7-9 and J is TRBJ2-1; 8 bases match TRBD2. Trimming took 0 bases from V and 4 from J; bases not matched to a gene: 8. The CDR3 runs to 17 residues. Germline CDR1 is SEHNR and CDR2 is FQNEAQ (reference sequence). The CDR3: CASSLARGSGIYNEQFF. The CDR3, as DNA: TGTGCCAGCAGCTTAGCGAGGGGTAGCGGGATTTACAATGAGCAGTTCTTC.